Listed below are T cell receptor beta chains from one sample, sequenced in a study of ipilimumab plus nivolumab after autologous stem cell transplantation. Profiling relied on immunoSEQ multiplex PCR, and the TCRdb table lists in-frame clones only, not all of them. The profile shows about 9,700 clones, less than 80% of them singletons. The sequencing here drew on PBMCs, taken in a trial of ipilimumab plus nivolumab as post-transplant consolidation. These receptors were taken from a male donor with diffuse large B-cell lymphoma. Both conserved end residues are part of each CDR3.

J	V	CDR3
TRBJ2-2	TRBV2	CASTQTGRAGTGELFF
TRBJ2-5	TRBV5-1	CASSAEAGGDTQYF
TRBJ1-6	TRBV27	CASSPDYRALNSPLHF
TRBJ1-6	TRBV2	CASSPPPGGSPLHF
TRBJ2-7	TRBV28	CASSLTGGSHEQYF
TRBJ2-1	TRBV7-2	CASSQNLGLAAREQFF
TRBJ1-2	TRBV7-2	CASSSLLGSGYGYTF
TRBJ1-2	TRBV2	CASSDRGRVYHGYTF
TRBJ2-7	TRBV4-1	CASSLGLAGPEQYF
TRBJ2-3	TRBV5-1	CASSLGLAGSADTQYF
TRBJ1-1	TRBV6-5	CASNLQGGTEAFF
TRBJ1-6	TRBV28	CATTTGRDSPLHF
TRBJ1-6	TRBV5-1	CASSLDSLYNSPLHF
TRBJ2-5	TRBV7-2	CASSPRAQAETQYF
TRBJ2-4	TRBV14	CASSLQGGKNIQYF
TRBJ2-3	TRBV4-2	CASSQATPLAGGPDTQYF
TRBJ2-3	TRBV2	CASSRLADTDTQYF
TRBJ1-2	TRBV2	CASRAGTASGYTF
TRBJ1-2	TRBV4-3	CASSRGGAGGYTF
TRBJ2-1	TRBV28	CASSSISWDFKRGNEQFF
TRBJ2-3	TRBV6-4	CASSVGLASDTQYF
TRBJ2-7	TRBV9	CASSVTLAGGPFGLEQYF
TRBJ2-3	TRBV13	CASSLAGNTQYF
TRBJ2-1	TRBV6-6	CASTRETSVGNEQFF
TRBJ1-5	TRBV16	CASSQSPLTKPQHF
TRBJ1-6	TRBV7-9	CASSLTTDYNSPLHF
TRBJ2-1	TRBV4-2	CASSQDWRDPYNEQFF